This T cell receptor beta chain was captured by sequencing in a study of response to subunit inactivated influenza vaccine. V was trimmed by 5 bases and J by 4 bases, leaving 20 bases between them. CDR3 length: 16 amino acids. Each CDR3 protein gets one entry after TCRdb re-called the RT-PCR reads with MiXCR. The table has 500,000 to 600,000 distinct CDR3 sequences, about 11% seen once. Another study also made use of these data, one on T cells expressing NK-cell markers. This second report adds: In generating TCR beta cDNA, 5'RACE template switching with UMIs was used. Of the CD8+ T cell pool in 6 or 7 donors, about 1.0-7.0% was accounted for by dominant NKG2C+ clonotypes. In a handful of donors, dominant clonotypes made up roughly 28.3-65% of CD3+CD56-NKG2C+ cells.

This clonotype was obtained from a man aged 50-60 years who received an inactivated influenza vaccine. The J gene is TRBJ1-2, the V gene TRBV12-3 or TRBV12-4; TRBD1 is a possible D gene (6 bases). The sequencing used PBMCs from blood, collected on the day of vaccination. CDR3 loop: CASSDQYTGRGYGYTF. Here the CDR3 DNA reads TGTGCCAGCAGTGATCAGTATACGGGCAGGGGCTATGGCTACACCTTC.